The 21 T cell receptor beta chains given below trace back to one sample, sequenced in a study of siplizumab effects on memory and regulatory T cells. TCRdb's copy holds only in-frame clones and misses some; the assay was immunoSEQ multiplex PCR. Of roughly 68,000 clones listed, around four fifths were seen once; the top ten hold approximately 3.8%. The sample consisted of memory CD4+ T cells sorted from blood. These TCRs come from a human donor in good health.

The chain joins TRBV5-4 to TRBJ2-7; 9 bases map to TRBD1. The germline V gene encodes CDR1 SGHNT and CDR2 YYREEE (reference sequence). The CDR3 covers 15 residues. Trimming cost V 5 bases and J 0 bases; bases outside gene matches: 6. In DNA form, the CDR3 reads TGTGCCAGCAGGCGGGACAGGGTAAGCTCCTACGAGCAGTACTTC. As protein: CASRRDRVSSYEQYF. Using reference TRBV5-4 and TRBJ2-7 for the parts outside the CDR3, the full variable domain is ETGVTQSPTHLIKTRGQQVTLRCSSQSGHNTVSWYQQALGQGPQFIFQYYREEENGRGNFPPRFSGLQFPNYSSELNVNALELDDSALYLCASRRDRVSSYEQYFGPGTRLTVT.

The genes are TRBV29-1 and TRBJ2-5; possibly TRBD1 for D (5 bases). The V end was cut by 4 bases, the J end by 5 bases, with 20 bases between. Per the germline V gene, CDR1 is SQVTM and CDR2 is ANQGSEA. The CDR3 is 15 residues long. The CDR3 DNA reads TGCAGCGTTGCGCTATTCAGACAGACCGGCGAGACCCAGTACTTC. This codes for CSVALFRQTGETQYF.

This chain links TRBV10-3 with TRBJ2-7; D is uncertain. The V end was cut by 7 bases, the J end by 4 bases, with 17 bases between. The length of the CDR3 is 14 residues. Germline V gene data show CDR1 as ENHRY and CDR2 as SYGVKD. DNA of the CDR3: TGTGCCATCAATGATGTCAAGCTCCCTTACGAGCAGTACTTC. Translating it yields CAINDVKLPYEQYF.

This clone was counted a single time. The gene calls are TRBV7-8 and TRBJ2-1; no definite D call. The CDR3 is 13 amino acids. V shed 5 bases and J shed 7 bases, with 12 bases lying between them. Germline V gene data show CDR1 as SGHVS and CDR2 as FQNEAQ. The CDR3: CASSPRLDNEQFF. CDR3 DNA: TGTGCCAGCAGCCCCCGACTGGATAATGAGCAGTTCTTC.

This clone was picked up one time. The V gene is TRBV29-1, the J gene TRBJ2-3, with 7 bases fitting TRBD2. V dropped 2 bases and J dropped 1; count of bases not matched to a gene: 6. The CDR3 consists of 15 residues. Germline-derived CDR1 and CDR2 are SQVTM and ANQGSEA. The CDR3 DNA reads as TGCAGCGTTGAAAGGGCGGGAGTGGGCACAGATACGCAGTATTTT. Its translation is CSVERAGVGTDTQYF.

The chain carries TRBV30 and TRBJ2-3; TRBD2 matches at 10 bases. This CDR3 contains 14 residues. The ends lost 3 bases at V and 0 bases at J; junction bases unmatched: 0. Germline V gives CDR1 GTSNPN, CDR2 SVGIG (reference sequence). The CDR3 DNA is TGTGCCTGGAGGACTAGCGGGAGCACAGATACGCAGTATTTT. Its translation: CAWRTSGSTDTQYF.

The chain recombines TRBV15 with TRBJ2-7; no clear D gene. From germline, CDR1 is LNHNV and CDR2 YYDKDF (reference sequence). Trimming stripped 1 base from V and 3 bases from J, with 10 bases between. CDR3 length: 14 amino acids. The CDR3 loop reads CATSRGSPGYEQYF. The CDR3 DNA sequence: TGTGCCACCAGCAGAGGATCCCCGGGCTACGAGCAGTACTTC.

J is TRBJ1-6 and V is TRBV5-1; 7 bases map to TRBD1. Germline values: CDR1 SGHRS, CDR2 YFSETQ. CDR3 size: 16 residues. Trimming at V came to 4 bases and at J to 5 bases, leaving 9 bases not matched to a gene. Written as DNA, the CDR3 is TGCGCCAGCAGCGTAAGGGCTGGGACAGATAATTCACCCCTCCACTTT. Amino acids: CASSVRAGTDNSPLHF.

This rearrangement joins TRBV7-6 to TRBJ2-7; a weak D match, TRBD2 (6 bases). This CDR3 has 13 amino acids. Per the germline V gene, CDR1 is SGHVS and CDR2 is FNYEAQ. V lost 4 bases and J 7 bases, leaving 14 bases between the germline ends. Here the CDR3 reads CASSSAQGREQYF. The CDR3, as DNA: TGTGCCAGCAGCTCAGCACAAGGGAGGGAGCAGTACTTC.

The chain links TRBV30 to TRBJ1-6; D ambiguous. With 1 base removed from V and 7 bases from J, the gap between germline ends came to 8 bases. CDR3 length: 13 residues. Germline-derived CDR1 and CDR2 are GTSNPN and SVGIG (reference sequence). CDR3 amino acids: CAWSGWENSPLHF. CDR3 in DNA: TGTGCCTGGAGTGGGTGGGAAAATTCACCCCTCCACTTT.

This clone was detected once. This sequence joins TRBV7-2 and TRBJ2-7; no clear D gene. V lost 3 bases and J 7 bases, leaving 7 bases between the germline ends. The CDR3 loop spans 11 amino acids. Germline loops: CDR1 SGHTA, CDR2 FQGNSA. In nucleotides, the CDR3 is TGTGCCAGCAGCTTTGGACCAGAGCAGTACTTC. Translation gives CASSFGPEQYF.

V and J are TRBV14 and TRBJ1-5; D is unclear. From germline, CDR1 is SGHDN and CDR2 FVKESK. V was shortened by 4 bases and J by 9 bases, with 13 bases between the two germline ends. This CDR3 region has 13 residues. DNA for the CDR3: TGTGCCAGCAGCCCCGGACCCCACCGGCCCCAGCATTTT. Protein sequence: CASSPGPHRPQHF. Filled out from reference TRBV14 and TRBJ1-5, the complete variable domain reads EAGVTQFPSHSVIEKGQTVTLRCDPISGHDNLYWYRRVMGKEIKFLLHFVKESKQDESGMPNNRFLAERTGGTYSTLKVQPAELEDSGVYFCASSPGPHRPQHFGDGTRLSIL.

The chain joins TRBV19 to TRBJ1-5, with a tentative D call TRBD1 (6 bases). Germline values: CDR1 LNHDA, CDR2 SQIVND (reference sequence). CDR3 length equals 14 residues. V lost 3 bases and J lost 5, with 11 bases in between. Here the CDR3 reads CASSILQGYQPQHF. The CDR3 region has the DNA TGTGCCAGTAGTATTCTGCAGGGGTATCAGCCCCAGCATTTT.

This chain connects TRBV2 to TRBJ2-7, with 7 bases fitting TRBD1. There are 12 residues in the CDR3. V dropped 6 bases and J dropped 5; count of bases not matched to a gene: 4. Germline CDR1 SNHLY, CDR2 FYNNEI. The CDR3 sequence is CASRTTGHEQYF. CDR3 in DNA: TGTGCCAGCAGGACGACAGGGCACGAGCAGTACTTC.

In its sample, this clone was seen a few times. The V call is TRBV9, the J call TRBJ2-4; unclear D gene. Trimming took 4 bases from V and 5 from J, leaving 13 bases between them. This CDR3 is built from 14 residues. Germline V gives CDR1 SGDLS, CDR2 YYNGEE. The CDR3 here is CASSLGLSQNIQYF. The CDR3 nucleotides are TGTGCCAGCAGCCTAGGTTTATCCCAAAACATTCAGTACTTC.

This sequence joins TRBV21-1 and TRBJ2-7. TRBV21-1 is an annotated pseudogene. The CDR3 runs 11 residues. CDR3 residues: CASSKAKEQYF. The CDR3 DNA reads as TGTGCCAGCAGCAAAGCAAAGGAGCAGTACTTC.

This sequence joins TRBV19 and TRBJ1-2; 7 nucleotides match TRBD1. CDR1 and CDR2 (germline): LNHDA, SQIVND (reference sequence). The V and J ends lost 7 bases and 0 bases, in that order; junction bases with no gene match: 8. There are 15 residues in the CDR3. The CDR3 protein is CASTNRGTANYGYTF. DNA of the CDR3: TGTGCCAGTACCAACCGGGGGACAGCTAACTATGGCTACACCTTC. The full variable domain, completed using reference TRBV19 and TRBJ1-2, is DGGITQSPKYLFRKEGQNVTLSCEQNLNHDAMYWYRQDPGQGLRLIYYSQIVNDFQKGDIAEGYSVSREKKESFPLTVTSAQKNPTAFYLCASTNRGTANYGYTFGSGTRLTVV.

This clone has only one observation. V gene TRBV6-1 combines with J gene TRBJ2-2; D gene uncertain. Germline V gene lookup returns CDR1 MNHNS and CDR2 SASEGT. CDR3 length equals 15 residues. V lost 5 bases to trimming and J lost 4 bases, with 14 bases between them. Written as DNA, the CDR3 is TGTGCCAGCAGTTTAACCAAGAAGACCACCGGGGAGCTGTTTTTT. It specifies CASSLTKKTTGELFF.

The chain is built from TRBV11-1 and TRBJ1-2, with D perhaps matching TRBD1 (6 bases). CDR1 and CDR2 from the germline V gene are SGHAT and FQDESV (reference sequence). Trimming cost V 3 bases and J 2 bases, with 10 bases left between them. The CDR3 loop spans 14 amino acids. The CDR3 is CASSFIGGNYGYTF. Here the CDR3 DNA reads TGTGCCAGCAGCTTCATAGGGGGAAACTATGGCTACACCTTC.

This rearrangement joins TRBV30 to TRBJ1-1; no clear D gene. Between the trimmed V and J ends, which lost 0 bases and 1 base, there was a span of 6 bases. The germline V gene has CDR1 GTSNPN and CDR2 SVGIG (reference sequence). This CDR3 comprises 13 residues. CDR3 coding DNA: TGTGCCTGGAGTGTAATCCCGAACACTGAAGCTTTCTTT. This translates into CAWSVIPNTEAFF.

Note on this clone: Within the sample, other DNA sequences also encode this same CDR3. The CDR3 sequence is CASSERRDSYGYTF. CDR3 in DNA: TGTGCCAGCAGTGAACGTCGGGACAGCTATGGCTACACCTTC. The V call is TRBV6-1, the J call TRBJ1-2; 7 nucleotides line up with TRBD1. The CDR3 runs to 14 residues. The V and J ends lost 2 bases and 4 bases, in that order; junction bases with no gene match: 4. Germline V gene data show CDR1 as MNHNS and CDR2 as SASEGT.